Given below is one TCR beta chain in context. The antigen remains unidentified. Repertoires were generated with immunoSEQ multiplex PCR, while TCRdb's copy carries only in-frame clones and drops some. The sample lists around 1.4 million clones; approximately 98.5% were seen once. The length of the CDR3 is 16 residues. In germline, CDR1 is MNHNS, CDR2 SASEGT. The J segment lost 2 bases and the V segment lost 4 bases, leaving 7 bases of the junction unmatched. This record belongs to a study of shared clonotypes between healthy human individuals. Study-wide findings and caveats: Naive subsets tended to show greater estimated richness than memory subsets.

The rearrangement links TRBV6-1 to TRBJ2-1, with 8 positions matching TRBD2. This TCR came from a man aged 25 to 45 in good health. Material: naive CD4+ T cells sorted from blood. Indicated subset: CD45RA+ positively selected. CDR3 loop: CASSALAGPTYNEQFF. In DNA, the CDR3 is TGTGCCAGCAGTGCCCTAGCGGGCCCTACCTACAATGAGCAGTTCTTC.